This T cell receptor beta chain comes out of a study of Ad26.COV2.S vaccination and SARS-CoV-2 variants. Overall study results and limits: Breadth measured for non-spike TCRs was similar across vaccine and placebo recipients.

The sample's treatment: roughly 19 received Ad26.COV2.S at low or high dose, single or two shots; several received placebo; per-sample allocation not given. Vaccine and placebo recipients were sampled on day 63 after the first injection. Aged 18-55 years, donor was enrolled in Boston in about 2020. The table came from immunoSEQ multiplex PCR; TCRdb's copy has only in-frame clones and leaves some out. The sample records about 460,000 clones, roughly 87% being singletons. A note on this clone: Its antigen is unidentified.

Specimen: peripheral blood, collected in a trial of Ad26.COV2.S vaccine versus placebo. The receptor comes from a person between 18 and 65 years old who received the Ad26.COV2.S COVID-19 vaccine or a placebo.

CDR3 in amino acids: CASSVEVGGGRTYNEQFF. CDR3 DNA: TGTGCCAGCAGCGTAGAGGTGGGAGGGGGTAGGACCTACAATGAGCAGTTCTTC. This chain connects TRBV9 to TRBJ2-1, with TRBD2 as a possible D gene (7 bases). This CDR3 has 18 amino acids. Germline CDR1 reads SGDLS; CDR2 reads YYNGEE. The V gene lost 0 bases and the J gene lost 2 bases, with 18 bases spanning the gap.